A single sample gave rise to the 20 T cell receptor beta chains below, sequenced in a study of CD8 T cells in ankylosing spondylitis. MiXCR, run by TCRdb on the 5' RACE reads, gives a single entry per CDR3 protein. The table lists approximately 340,000 distinct CDR3 sequences, over 12% of them singletons. The specimen sequenced was blood, either unsorted or a sorted T cell fraction (not recorded which). The source is a male donor with ankylosing spondylitis or in good health (not recorded which).

This clonotype came up a few times. The chain uses TRBV5-1 and TRBJ1-2; a weak D match, TRBD1 (5 bases). The CDR3 covers 15 residues. Trimming took off 2 bases at V and 3 bases at J, with 14 bases between the two ends. Germline V gene data show CDR1 as SGHRS and CDR2 as YFSETQ. CDR3 DNA: TGCGCCAGCAGCTTTTTTTCAGGGTCAGACTATGGCTACACCTTC. Its translation: CASSFFSGSDYGYTF.

V gene TRBV12-3 or TRBV12-4 combines with J gene TRBJ1-6; D unclear. The CDR3 totals 13 residues. V gave up 7 bases and J gave up 6 bases, with 10 bases separating them. CDR3 sequence reads: CASKGQTNSPLHF. Written as DNA, the CDR3 is TGTGCCAGCAAGGGCCAGACTAATTCACCCCTCCACTTT.

The chain is built from TRBV5-1 and TRBJ2-1; D is undetermined. Deletions cut 5 bases from V and 5 bases from J, with 5 bases between. The CDR3 loop spans 11 amino acids. Germline V lookup: CDR1 SGHRS, CDR2 YFSETQ. Written as DNA, the CDR3 is TGCGCCAGCAGTCAGAACAATGAGCAGTTCTTC. This codes for CASSQNNEQFF.

J is TRBJ2-3 and V is TRBV5-1; 16 bases agree with TRBD2. V was pared by 4 bases and J by 5 bases, with 7 bases of the junction left unmatched. The CDR3 loop spans 17 amino acids. Germline V gene sequence: CDR1 SGHRS, CDR2 YFSETQ. CDR3 DNA sequence: TGCGCCAGCAGCCCCGGGACTAGCGGGGGGGCTATAGATACGCAGTATTTT. Its protein is CASSPGTSGGAIDTQYF.

This clonotype was detected ten times or more. The chain employs TRBV5-1 and TRBJ2-1; 12 nucleotides agree with TRBD2. The CDR3 extends over 16 amino acids. CDR1 and CDR2 from the germline V gene are SGHRS and YFSETQ. J gave up 1 base and V 2 bases, and 1 base lay outside the gene matches. DNA of the CDR3: TGCGCCAGCAGCTTAGGACTAGCGGGATCCTACAATGAGCAGTTCTTC. As protein: CASSLGLAGSYNEQFF.

Only one count was recorded for this clonotype. This sequence joins TRBV6-2 or TRBV6-3 and TRBJ2-7; 10 bases agree with TRBD2. The V segment lost 5 bases and the J segment 6 bases; nucleotides outside the gene matches: 4. Germline V gene data show CDR1 as MNHEY and CDR2 as SVGEGT. The CDR3 consists of 13 residues. CDR3 in amino acids: CASSMGLALEQYF. CDR3 in DNA: TGTGCCAGCAGTATGGGACTAGCGCTCGAGCAGTACTTC.

V is TRBV7-2 and J is TRBJ2-4; tentatively, D is TRBD2 (6 bases). Per the germline V gene, CDR1 is SGHTA and CDR2 is FQGNSA. V was shortened by 5 bases and J by 3 bases, with 17 bases between the two germline ends. CDR3 length: 16 amino acids. The CDR3 loop is CASSIESGVGKNIQYF. The CDR3 DNA reads TGTGCCAGCAGCATAGAATCGGGAGTCGGCAAAAACATTCAGTACTTC.

This clonotype showed up just a few times. The J gene is TRBJ2-2, the V gene TRBV6-1; the D gene is possibly TRBD1 (6 bases). The CDR3 sequence is 13 residues long. Deletions cut 7 bases from V and 3 bases from J, with 9 bases between. CDR1 and CDR2 from the germline V gene are MNHNS and SASEGT. The CDR3 DNA sequence: TGTGCCAGCATCCCAGGGGACACCGGGGAGCTGTTTTTT. Translation gives CASIPGDTGELFF.

This clonotype was seen ten or more times. The V call is TRBV4-1, the J call TRBJ2-1; weak D call: TRBD2 (6 bases). This CDR3 is 15 amino acids long. The ends were cut back, 4 bases at V and 0 bases at J, with 10 bases in the middle. Germline V gene lookup returns CDR1 MGHRA and CDR2 YSYEKL. This CDR3 is CASSRGDGSYNEQFF. The CDR3 DNA follows: TGCGCCAGCAGCCGGGGGGACGGCTCCTACAATGAGCAGTTCTTC.

This clonotype showed up many times. CDR3 sequence reads: CASSQGGQGWNTEAFF. The CDR3 DNA reads TGTGCCAGCAGCCAAGGTGGACAGGGATGGAACACTGAAGCTTTCTTT. This rearrangement joins TRBV3-1 to TRBJ1-1; TRBD1 agrees at 8 bases. V lost 1 base, J lost 1 base, and 5 bases stayed unmatched. CDR3 length: 16 amino acids. CDR1 and CDR2 from the germline V gene are LGHDT and YNNKEL (reference sequence).

This clonotype was seen only a few times. J is TRBJ2-3 and V is TRBV24-1, with TRBD1 matching 7 bases. CDR1 is KGHDR and CDR2 is SFDVKD in the germline V gene. The CDR3 extends over 15 amino acids. Trimming cost V 2 bases and J 2 bases; bases outside gene matches: 3. The CDR3 region has the DNA TGTGCCACCAGTGATTCAGGGACAGTCACAGATACGCAGTATTTT. Protein product: CATSDSGTVTDTQYF.

V and J are TRBV11-2 and TRBJ1-1, with 7 bases identical to TRBD1. The CDR3 is 14 amino acids. Germline lookup yields CDR1 SGHAT and CDR2 FQNNGV. V dropped 6 bases and J dropped 6; count of bases not matched to a gene: 10. The CDR3 reads CASSRSDRRAEAFF. The CDR3 DNA reads as TGTGCCAGCAGTCGCTCGGACAGGAGGGCTGAAGCTTTCTTT.

The chain carries TRBV18 and TRBJ2-7; 7 nucleotides line up with TRBD1. Germline V gene lookup returns CDR1 KGHSH and CDR2 LQKENI. The CDR3 length is 17 residues. After removal of 0 bases from V and 1 base from J, the junction contained 9 bases not matched to a gene. The DNA for the CDR3 is TGTGCCAGCTCACCACCGCTCAGGGCAGGGGGTTCCTACGAGCAGTACTTC. Translated, it gives CASSPPLRAGGSYEQYF.

In this sample, this clonotype turned up a few times. The rearrangement links TRBV27 to TRBJ2-2; 12 positions agree with TRBD2. The CDR3 is 15 amino acids. In germline, CDR1 is MNHEY, CDR2 SMNVEV (reference sequence). V was clipped by 3 bases and J by 7 bases; unmatched bases: 3. CDR3 amino acids: CASSLTSGSGGELFF. The CDR3 nucleotides read TGTGCCAGCAGTTTGACTAGCGGGAGCGGCGGGGAGCTGTTTTTT.

This clonotype has just a few counts. V is TRBV5-1 and J is TRBJ1-2; D perhaps matches TRBD1 (6 bases). Trimming cost V 4 bases and J 4 bases, with 11 bases left between them. This CDR3 spans 13 amino acids. Germline V CDR1 and CDR2: SGHRS, YFSETQ. The CDR3 sequence is CASSTTGSYGYTF. The CDR3 region has the DNA TGCGCCAGCAGCACCACAGGGTCCTATGGCTACACCTTC.

This clonotype was detected a few times. The V and J genes are TRBV9 and TRBJ2-5, with D uncertain. Trimming stripped 1 base from V and 5 bases from J, with 12 bases between. Germline V gene data show CDR1 as SGDLS and CDR2 as YYNGEE. The CDR3 contains 14 residues. CDR3 sequence reads: CASSVNSGDETQYF. The CDR3 DNA reads TGTGCCAGCAGCGTAAACAGTGGAGACGAGACCCAGTACTTC.

This clonotype was picked up a small number of times. The chain employs TRBV15 and TRBJ2-1, with D tentatively TRBD2 (6 bases). V dropped 5 bases and J dropped 9 bases, with 14 bases sitting between them. The CDR3 consists of 13 residues. Germline CDR1 reads LNHNV; CDR2 reads YYDKDF (reference sequence). Here the CDR3 reads CATSGRDSGEQFF. CDR3 nucleotide sequence: TGTGCCACCAGCGGCCGGGACTCCGGTGAGCAGTTCTTC.

The gene calls are TRBV9 and TRBJ2-3, with TRBD1 matching 8 bases. This CDR3 region has 17 residues. V trimming: 4 bases; J trimming: 2 bases; junction bases outside the gene matches: 12. CDR1 is SGDLS and CDR2 is YYNGEE in the germline V gene. CDR3: CASSPRSGQGITDTQYF. CDR3 bases: TGTGCCAGCAGCCCGAGATCAGGACAGGGAATCACAGATACGCAGTATTTT.

The sample holds many counts of this clonotype. V and J are TRBV12-3 or TRBV12-4 and TRBJ1-5; tentatively, D is TRBD1 (5 bases). V was cut by 6 bases and J by 1 base, with 10 bases left in between. This CDR3 has 14 amino acids. CDR3 amino acids: CASSRVVSNQPQHF. CDR3 DNA: TGTGCCAGCAGCAGGGTAGTCAGCAATCAGCCCCAGCATTTT.

The V gene is TRBV14, the J gene TRBJ2-1; 8 bases fit TRBD2. Trimming at V came to 4 bases and at J to 4 bases, leaving 9 bases not matched to a gene. Germline CDR1 SGHDN, CDR2 FVKESK. CDR3 size: 16 residues. The CDR3 nucleotides read TGTGCCAGCAGCCGAGGGTCGGGGGGGCCTTACAATGAGCAGTTCTTC. The encoded protein is CASSRGSGGPYNEQFF. The full variable domain, in which reference TRBV14 and TRBJ2-1 provide the parts outside the CDR3, is EAGVTQFPSHSVIEKGQTVTLRCDPISGHDNLYWYRRVMGKEIKFLLHFVKESKQDESGMPNNRFLAERTGGTYSTLKVQPAELEDSGVYFCASSRGSGGPYNEQFFGPGTRLTVL.